These 27 T cell receptor beta chains were sequenced from one sample in a study of blood T cell repertoires in COVID-19. Using immunoSEQ multiplex PCR, the repertoire was profiled, and TCRdb retains in-frame clones only, with some absent. The table lists some 190,000 clones, about nine tenths of them singletons. Sequenced: peripheral blood. All receptors derive from a man younger than 35 with active or convalescent COVID-19.

The chain employs TRBV19 and TRBJ2-1; the match to TRBD1 covers 10 bases. The germline V gene encodes CDR1 LNHDA and CDR2 SQIVND (reference sequence). There are 14 residues in the CDR3. V lost 5 bases to trimming and J lost 6 bases; unmatched junction nucleotides: 4. The chain's CDR3 is CASSSWDRGNEQFF. The CDR3 nucleotides are TGTGCCAGTAGTTCATGGGACAGGGGCAATGAGCAGTTCTTC.

This rearrangement joins TRBV27 to TRBJ1-2, with 10 bases fitting TRBD1. The CDR3 is made up of 15 amino acids. Germline assignment: CDR1 MNHEY and CDR2 SMNVEV (reference sequence). V was pared by 3 bases and J by 8 bases, with 9 bases of the junction left unmatched. CDR3 DNA sequence: TGTGCCAGCAGTTTCACGACAGGGGGCACCGCAGGCTACACCTTC. Amino acids: CASSFTTGGTAGYTF.

This chain uses TRBV3-1 (or the pseudogene TRBV3-2) with TRBJ1-2; 8 bases agree with TRBD1. The V gene's germline CDR1 is LGHDT and CDR2 YNNKEL (reference sequence). V lost 7 bases and J lost 6; bases outside the gene matches: 10. CDR3 length: 14 amino acids. The CDR3 reads CASTQFQGADGYTF. CDR3 DNA: TGTGCCAGCACCCAGTTTCAGGGGGCAGATGGCTACACCTTC.

This sequence joins TRBV2 and TRBJ1-2; the match to TRBD1 covers 9 bases. Losses at the gene ends were 8 bases for V and 2 bases for J; bases not matched to a gene: 9. This CDR3 is 15 amino acids long. Looked up from germline, CDR1 is SNHLY and CDR2 is FYNNEI. The CDR3 loop reads CASCLGQGMNYGYTF. The DNA of the CDR3 is TGTGCCAGCTGCCTCGGACAGGGGATGAACTATGGCTACACCTTC.

The V gene is TRBV30, the J gene TRBJ1-4, with 7 bases fitting TRBD1. The CDR3 loop spans 13 amino acids. V lost 8 bases, J lost 8 bases, and 11 bases stayed unmatched. Germline values: CDR1 GTSNPN, CDR2 SVGIG (reference sequence). The CDR3 bases are TGTGCCGGTCAGGGGGTAGGAAGGGAAAAACTGTTTTTT. Translation gives CAGQGVGREKLFF.

The V and J genes are TRBV30 and TRBJ2-7; maybe TRBD2 (5 bases). Per germline, CDR1 GTSNPN and CDR2 SVGIG (reference sequence). V was pared by 2 bases and J by 5 bases, with 13 bases between. The CDR3 has 13 residues. CDR3 nucleotides: TGTGCCTGGAGTTGGACTTCCAGTGACGAGCAGTACTTC. This sequence encodes CAWSWTSSDEQYF.

The CDR3, as DNA: TGTGCCAGCAGTGACGTAGGGGCTCGCAATCAGCCCCAGCATTTT. Protein product: CASSDVGARNQPQHF. The chain uses TRBV6-1 and TRBJ1-5, with D possibly being TRBD1 (5 bases). V lost 3 bases and J 2 bases, leaving 11 bases between the germline ends. The germline V gene has CDR1 MNHNS and CDR2 SASEGT. This CDR3 has 15 residues.

V and J are TRBV30 and TRBJ1-4, with D hard to call. Germline CDR1 is GTSNPN and CDR2 is SVGIG (reference sequence). Trimming shortened V by 0 bases and J by 8 bases, and 16 bases separated the two germline ends. The CDR3 sequence is 15 residues long. The CDR3 nucleotides are TGTGCCTGGAGTGTGGGTGGCCTCGTAGCGGAAAAACTGTTTTTT. Amino acid sequence: CAWSVGGLVAEKLFF.

The V call is TRBV19, the J call TRBJ2-7; a weak D match, TRBD2 (6 bases). V lost 6 bases and J lost 3, with 15 bases in between. Germline V gene lookup returns CDR1 LNHDA and CDR2 SQIVND (reference sequence). This CDR3 is 14 amino acids long. CDR3 amino acids: CASSSGRESYEQYF. Written as DNA, the CDR3 is TGTGCCAGTAGCTCCGGACGGGAGAGCTACGAGCAGTACTTC.

This clone appeared a few times. The rearrangement joins TRBV2 to TRBJ1-1; 7 bases align to TRBD1. The CDR3 has 13 residues. After removal of 9 bases from V and 6 bases from J, the junction contained 10 bases not matched to a gene. Germline V gene sequence: CDR1 SNHLY, CDR2 FYNNEI. The DNA for the CDR3 is TGTGCCAGACAGGGGTCGATGCCCCCTGAAGCTTTCTTT. Amino acids: CARQGSMPPEAFF.

The J gene is TRBJ2-3, the V gene TRBV7-2; weak D call: TRBD2 (5 bases). Germline assignment: CDR1 SGHTA and CDR2 FQGNSA. V was shortened by 5 bases and J by 1 base, with 7 bases between the two germline ends. The CDR3 is 13 amino acids. CDR3 sequence (DNA): TGTGCCAGCAGCCTACTAGGCACAGATACGCAGTATTTT. It codes for CASSLLGTDTQYF.

This chain uses TRBV24-1 with TRBJ1-2; the D is unclear. This CDR3 has 12 amino acids. Trimming took 3 bases from V and 10 from J, leaving 11 bases between them. The germline gives CDR1 KGHDR, CDR2 SFDVKD. The CDR3 sequence is CATSDTTGDYTF. CDR3 in DNA: TGTGCCACCAGTGATACGACTGGAGACTACACCTTC.

The chain combines TRBV20-1 with TRBJ2-3, with TRBD2 matching over 10 bases. Germline assignment: CDR1 DFQATT and CDR2 SNEGSKA (reference sequence). J gave up 4 bases and V 3 bases, and 4 bases lay outside the gene matches. The CDR3 runs 14 residues. CDR3 nucleotides: TGCAGTGCTAGTCCAGCGGGGGGGGCAGATACGCAGTATTTT. Translating gives CSASPAGGADTQYF.

This clone was counted only a few times. The chain links TRBV4-2 to TRBJ2-1, with D possibly being TRBD2 (5 bases). V was cut by 1 base and J by 8 bases, with 18 bases left in between. The CDR3 has 16 amino acids. Germline V lookup: CDR1 LGHNA, CDR2 YNFKEQ. CDR3 sequence reads: CASSQGTTRGGDEQFF. The CDR3, as DNA: TGTGCCAGCAGCCAAGGGACCACCCGGGGTGGCGATGAGCAGTTCTTC.

The rearrangement links TRBV12-3 or TRBV12-4 to TRBJ1-2; tentatively, D is TRBD1 (5 bases). V lost 5 bases to trimming and J lost 3 bases, with 10 bases between them. This CDR3 spans 13 amino acids. CDR3 sequence (DNA): TGTGCCAGCAGTCTTACAGGCCACTATGGCTACACCTTC. It yields the protein CASSLTGHYGYTF.

The chain has TRBV30 and TRBJ2-7; TRBD1 aligns across 7 bases. J was trimmed by 0 bases and V by 6 bases; bases with no gene match: 5. This CDR3 is built from 13 residues. Germline CDR1 GTSNPN, CDR2 SVGIG (reference sequence). The CDR3 reads CACLGDSSYEQYF. DNA for the CDR3: TGTGCCTGTCTCGGGGACAGCTCCTACGAGCAGTACTTC.

The chain links TRBV2 to TRBJ1-4, with 8 bases matching TRBD1. The trim removed 5 bases at V and 10 bases at J, leaving 6 bases unmatched. Germline lookup yields CDR1 SNHLY and CDR2 FYNNEI. This CDR3 region has 13 residues. Written as DNA, the CDR3 is TGTGCCAGCAGTCTGACAGGGGAGGGAAAACTGTTTTTT. The encoded protein is CASSLTGEGKLFF.

The CDR3 region has the DNA TGTGCCAGCAGTTCCGCGGGAGGCTACAATGAGCAGTTCTTC. It specifies CASSSAGGYNEQFF. The J gene is TRBJ2-1, the V gene TRBV6-5; TRBD2 agrees at 8 bases. The CDR3 totals 14 residues. V was clipped by 4 bases and J by 3 bases; unmatched bases: 2. Germline values: CDR1 MNHEY, CDR2 SVGAGI.

V is TRBV19 and J is TRBJ1-1; TRBD1 is a possible D gene (5 bases). Per germline, CDR1 LNHDA and CDR2 SQIVND (reference sequence). Trimming left V 5 bases short and J 5 bases short, with 15 bases between. The CDR3 runs to 14 residues. The CDR3 sequence is CASSSLGGETEAFF. CDR3 DNA: TGTGCCAGTAGTTCGCTCGGGGGGGAAACTGAAGCTTTCTTT.

Written as DNA, the CDR3 is TGTGCCAGCAGCCGACAGTACAATCAGCCCCAGCATTTT. It yields the protein CASSRQYNQPQHF. The V call is TRBV5-6, the J call TRBJ1-5, with TRBD1 as a possible D gene (5 bases). The V and J ends lost 4 bases and 3 bases respectively, with 8 bases between them. The CDR3 is 13 amino acids. Germline CDR1 and CDR2: SGHDT and YYEEEE.

The chain has TRBV18 and TRBJ1-5; 7 bases line up with TRBD1. Germline loops: CDR1 KGHSH, CDR2 LQKENI. The V and J ends lost 4 bases and 0 bases, in that order; junction bases with no gene match: 6. The CDR3 is made up of 16 amino acids. Here the CDR3 DNA reads TGTGCCAGCTCACTCTCGACAGGGAATAGCAATCAGCCCCAGCATTTT. This gives the protein CASSLSTGNSNQPQHF.

The J gene is TRBJ1-2, the V gene TRBV18; D uncertain. CDR3 length equals 15 residues. Germline values: CDR1 KGHSH, CDR2 LQKENI. With 0 bases removed from V and 0 bases from J, the gap between germline ends came to 8 bases. CDR3 sequence (DNA): TGTGCCAGCTCACCACCCCTCGGTGCTAACTATGGCTACACCTTC. This sequence encodes CASSPPLGANYGYTF.

V gene TRBV2 combines with J gene TRBJ1-2; no clear D gene. CDR3 size: 15 residues. CDR1 SNHLY and CDR2 FYNNEI come from the germline V gene. Trimming pared 5 bases from V and 8 bases from J, leaving 21 bases between. This chain's CDR3 is CASSPLNHRPPGYTF. The CDR3 bases are TGTGCCAGCAGTCCACTAAATCATCGCCCTCCGGGCTACACCTTC.

This rearrangement joins TRBV7-8 to TRBJ1-3; TRBD1 matches 11 bases. The V and J ends lost 5 bases and 0 bases, in that order; junction bases with no gene match: 3. Germline loops: CDR1 SGHVS, CDR2 FQNEAQ. This CDR3 has 16 amino acids. The CDR3 protein is CASSQGTGGSGNTIYF. DNA for the CDR3: TGTGCCAGCAGCCAAGGGACAGGGGGCTCTGGAAACACCATATATTTT.

The rearrangement joins TRBV7-8 to TRBJ2-1; 7 nucleotides align to TRBD2. Losses at the gene ends were 2 bases for V and 5 bases for J; bases not matched to a gene: 9. Germline CDR1 SGHVS, CDR2 FQNEAQ. CDR3 length: 16 amino acids. The CDR3 DNA is TGTGCCAGCAGCTTATTAGGAGGGCTAGCGGACAATGAGCAGTTCTTC. Its translation is CASSLLGGLADNEQFF.

The CDR3 spells CASSQRPGSNEQFF. The CDR3 DNA reads TGTGCCAGCAGCCAGCGACCGGGTTCGAATGAGCAGTTCTTC. The chain is built from TRBV3-1 (or the pseudogene TRBV3-2) and TRBJ2-1; D is undetermined. The CDR3 is made up of 14 amino acids. Trimming removed 3 bases at V and 7 bases at J, with 13 bases between. Germline V gene data show CDR1 as LGHDT and CDR2 as YNNKEL (reference sequence).

The chain recombines TRBV11-2 with TRBJ2-1; tentative D call: TRBD2 (6 bases). From germline, CDR1 is SGHAT and CDR2 FQNNGV. This CDR3 has 16 residues. The V and J ends lost 4 bases and 5 bases respectively, with 18 bases between them. The CDR3 is CASSYSVGGGNNEQFF. The CDR3 DNA is TGTGCCAGCAGCTACTCAGTCGGGGGTGGGAACAATGAGCAGTTCTTC.